This is a list of T cell receptor beta chains from one sample in a study of blood T cell repertoires in COVID-19. Generated by immunoSEQ multiplex PCR, the TCRdb table keeps only in-frame clones and is missing some. The sample records 19,000 or so clones, approximately 80% being singletons. Input material: peripheral blood. The receptors were gathered from a human donor in a cohort sampled during active COVID-19. Both conserved end residues are part of each CDR3. The D gene is left open where the match is weak. Size is omitted from some rows. Given values are once, few, many or a class for expanded clones.

>TRBV3-1/TRBV3-2|TRBJ2-7|-|-
CASSRNRDNSYEQYF
TGTGCCAGCAGCCGGAACCGGGACAACTCCTACGAGCAGTACTTC
>TRBV19|TRBJ2-7|TRBD2|-
CASSSTSGSYEQYF
TGTGCCAGTAGTTCGACTAGCGGGAGCTACGAGCAGTACTTC
>TRBV9|TRBJ2-3|-|-
CASSVVPQHTDTQYF
TGTGCCAGCAGCGTAGTCCCACAGCACACAGATACGCAGTATTTT
>TRBV25-1|TRBJ2-3|TRBD2|-
CASSEDRGSGRVDTQYF
TGTGCCAGCAGTGAAGACCGGGGTAGCGGGAGAGTAGATACGCAGTATTTT
>TRBV7-3|TRBJ1-1|-|few
CASSLSGGSGTEAFF
TGTGCCAGCAGCTTAAGCGGGGGTAGCGGCACTGAAGCTTTCTTT
>TRBV5-1|TRBJ2-5|TRBD1|-
CASSGGPGTGGRLGETQYF
TGCGCCAGCAGCGGAGGTCCCGGGACAGGGGGCAGGTTAGGAGAGACCCAGTACTTC
>TRBV28|TRBJ2-7|-|-
CASSLWSAEGSYEQYF
TGTGCCAGCAGTTTATGGTCGGCAGAGGGATCCTACGAGCAGTACTTC
>TRBV28|TRBJ2-2|TRBD2|-
CASSLPPPFSGSFSTGELFF
TGTGCCAGCAGTTTACCCCCCCCTTTTAGCGGGAGTTTCAGCACCGGGGAGCTGTTTTTT
>TRBV28|TRBJ2-7|TRBD2|-
CASMTSPKYEQYF
TGTGCCAGCATGACTAGCCCTAAGTACGAGCAGTACTTC
>TRBV19|TRBJ2-2|-|-
CASVVADTGELFF
TGTGCCAGTGTTGTGGCAGACACCGGGGAGCTGTTTTTT
>TRBV6-4|TRBJ1-2|TRBD1|-
CASSDSEGATGGYTF
TGTGCCAGCAGTGACTCAGAGGGGGCGACGGGTGGCTACACCTTC
>TRBV30|TRBJ1-1|-|-
CAWSSYTEAFF
TGTGCCTGGAGTTCATACACTGAAGCTTTCTTT
>TRBV5-1|TRBJ2-1|TRBD2|-
CASSRAGDTGNEQFF
TGCGCCAGCAGCCGAGCGGGAGACACCGGGAATGAGCAGTTCTTC
>TRBV4-2|TRBJ2-1|TRBD2|-
CASSQASGTSGSHEQFF
TGTGCCAGCAGCCAAGCCTCCGGGACTAGCGGGAGTCATGAGCAGTTCTTC
>TRBV11-2|TRBJ2-7|-|few
CASSLEGGLTYEQYF
TGTGCCAGCAGCTTAGAGGGGGGACTTACTTACGAGCAGTACTTC
>TRBV9|TRBJ2-5|TRBD2|-
CASSSTSSGGSETQYF
TGTGCCAGCAGCTCCACCTCGTCGGGGGGTTCAGAGACCCAGTACTTC
>TRBV21-1|TRBJ2-3|-|-
CASSEGLAGGRDTQYF
TGTGCCAGCAGCGAGGGACTAGCGGGAGGGCGGGATACGCAGTATTTT
>TRBV19|TRBJ1-3|-|-
CASSNWASGNTIYF
TGTGCCAGTAGTAATTGGGCCTCTGGAAACACCATATATTTT
>TRBV7-6|TRBJ2-3|TRBD2|-
CASSETSARDTQYF
TGTGCCAGCAGCGAAACTAGCGCGAGAGATACGCAGTATTTT
>TRBV6-5|TRBJ2-7|TRBD2|once
CASSSHSGRASYEQYF
TGTGCCAGCAGTTCCCATAGCGGGAGGGCGTCCTACGAGCAGTACTTC
>TRBV18|TRBJ2-7|TRBD1|-
CASSPRDRNYEQYF
TGTGCCAGCTCACCGCGGGACAGGAACTACGAGCAGTACTTC
>TRBV27|TRBJ2-7|-|-
CASSLRSGVVYEQYF
TGTGCCAGCAGTTTACGGTCAGGGGTGGTATACGAGCAGTACTTC
>TRBV2|TRBJ2-7|TRBD1|-
CASTITGGPQQYF
TGTGCCAGCACGATCACAGGGGGCCCACAGCAGTACTTC
>TRBV24-1|TRBJ2-3|TRBD1|-
CATSDSQGNRWHTQYF
TGTGCCACCAGTGATTCACAGGGGAATAGATGGCATACGCAGTATTTT
>TRBV20-1|TRBJ2-7|TRBD2|-
CSASILAGTSFPEQYF
TGCAGTGCTAGTATTCTCGCTGGGACTAGCTTCCCCGAGCAGTACTTC
>TRBV24-1|TRBJ1-4|TRBD1|-
CATSEGTGSEKLFF
TGTGCCACCAGTGAGGGGACAGGGAGTGAAAAACTGTTTTTT
>TRBV5-1|TRBJ2-7|-|-
CASSRLQPGGYEQYF
TGCGCCAGCAGCAGGCTTCAGCCAGGGGGGTACGAGCAGTACTTC
>TRBV10-3|TRBJ1-1|TRBD1|once
CAISESDRANTEAFF
TGTGCCATCAGTGAGTCTGACAGGGCGAACACTGAAGCTTTCTTT
>TRBV29-1|TRBJ1-3|-|-
CSVEGGAGPGNTIYF
TGCAGCGTTGAAGGGGGAGCCGGTCCTGGAAACACCATATATTTT